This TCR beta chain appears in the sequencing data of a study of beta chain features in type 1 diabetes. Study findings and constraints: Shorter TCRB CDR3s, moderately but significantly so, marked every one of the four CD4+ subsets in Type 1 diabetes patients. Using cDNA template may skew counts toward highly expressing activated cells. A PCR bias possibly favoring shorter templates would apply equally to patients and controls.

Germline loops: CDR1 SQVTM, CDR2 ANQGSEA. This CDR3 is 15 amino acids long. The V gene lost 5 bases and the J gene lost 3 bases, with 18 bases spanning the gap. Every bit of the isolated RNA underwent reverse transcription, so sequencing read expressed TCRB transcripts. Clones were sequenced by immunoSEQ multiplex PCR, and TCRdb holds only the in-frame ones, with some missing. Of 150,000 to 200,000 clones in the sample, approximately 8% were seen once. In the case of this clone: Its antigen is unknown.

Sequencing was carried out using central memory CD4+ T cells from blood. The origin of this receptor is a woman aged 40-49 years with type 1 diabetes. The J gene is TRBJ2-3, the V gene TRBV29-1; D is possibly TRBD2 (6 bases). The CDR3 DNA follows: TGCAGCGTTACCACCCCGGACGGGAGAACAGATACGCAGTATTTT. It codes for CSVTTPDGRTDTQYF.